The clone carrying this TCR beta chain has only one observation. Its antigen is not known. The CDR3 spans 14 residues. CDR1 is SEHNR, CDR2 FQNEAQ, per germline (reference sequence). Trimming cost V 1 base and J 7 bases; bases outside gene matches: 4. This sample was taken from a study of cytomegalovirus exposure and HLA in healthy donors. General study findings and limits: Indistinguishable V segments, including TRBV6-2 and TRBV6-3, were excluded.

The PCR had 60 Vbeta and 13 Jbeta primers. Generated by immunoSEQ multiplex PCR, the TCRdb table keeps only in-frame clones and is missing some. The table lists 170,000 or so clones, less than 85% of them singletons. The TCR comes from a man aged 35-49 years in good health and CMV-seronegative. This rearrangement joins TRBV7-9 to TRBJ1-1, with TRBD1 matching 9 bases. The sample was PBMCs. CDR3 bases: TGTGCCAGCAGCTTAGAAGGGACAGGGTTTGAAGCTTTCTTT. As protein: CASSLEGTGFEAFF.